The 3 T cell receptor beta chains in this list originate from one sample, sequenced in a study of regulatory T cells in long-lasting Graves disease. Arm-PCR of CDR3 regions with iRepertoire HTBI primers generated TCR beta libraries. TCRdb re-analysed the multiplex PCR reads in MiXCR, keeping a single row per CDR3 protein. The table includes 350,000 to 550,000 distinct CDR3 sequences, 14% to 15% detected once. As to time point: newly diagnosed GD, antithyroid drugs for less than 3 months. TCR sequences were obtained from RNA taken from PBMCs. A further study also used this sample, focusing on T cells in Graves' hyperthyroidism and ophthalmopathy.

The sequencing here drew on peripheral blood mononuclear cells (PBMCs), taken at new diagnosis, from a patient treated with antithyroid drugs. These receptors were obtained from a woman in her 30s with Graves disease.

This chain links TRBV20-1 with TRBJ1-1; D is possibly TRBD1 (5 bases). Germline loops: CDR1 DFQATT, CDR2 SNEGSKA (reference sequence). The CDR3 has 13 residues. V was clipped by 1 base and J by 8 bases, with 14 bases between them. This CDR3 reads CSARASQRGEAFF. For the CDR3, the DNA is TGCAGTGCTAGAGCTTCGCAGAGGGGAGAAGCTTTCTTT.

This clonotype was seen a few times. V and J are TRBV19 and TRBJ2-2; maybe TRBD2 (5 bases). The CDR3 consists of 16 residues. V lost 6 bases and J lost 5, with 19 bases in between. Per germline, CDR1 LNHDA and CDR2 SQIVND (reference sequence). CDR3 nucleotides: TGTGCCAGTAGCCTTCGATCTCCCAGAGGGACCGGGGAGCTGTTTTTT. Protein product: CASSLRSPRGTGELFF.

Remarks on this clonotype: This likely reflects a read error, since a far larger clone is one base away. J is TRBJ2-7 and V is TRBV11-1, with 14 bases identical to TRBD2. The CDR3 is 17 residues long. The V gene end was trimmed by 5 bases and the J gene end by 2 bases; junction bases not matched to a gene: 8. CDR1 is SGHAT, CDR2 FQDESV, per germline (reference sequence). CDR3 coding DNA: TGTGCCAGCAGCCACTATTTGGGACTAGCGGGAGCCTACGAGCAGTACTTC. As protein: CASSHYLGLAGAYEQYF.